This record looks at one T cell receptor beta chain sequence and its context. This clone's antigen is unknown. Per-base quality was not reported, and no clone a single base away is much larger than it. Interpreted using the paper, the time point label stands for: at surgical resection after neoadjuvant nivolumab +/- ipilimumab. The samples were taken from NEOSTAR, a phase 2 randomized trial in operable NSCLC that tested neoadjuvant nivolumab or nivolumab plus ipilimumab, followed by surgery. From the cysteine through the phenylalanine, the CDR3 covers 14 amino acids. Just CDR3 DNA is preserved here, 42 bases in frame from base 1. V gives up 1 base and J gives up 9 bases, and the segment between their germline ends measures 16 bases. From the germline V gene, CDR1 is SGHRS and CDR2 is YFSETQ. The data originate from a study of neoadjuvant nivolumab and ipilimumab in lung cancer (dated by TCRdb to between 2020 and 2021). Turning to the overall study: In the NEOSTAR trial, nivolumab was administered intravenously at 3 mg/kg on days 1, 15 and 29, and the combination arm also received ipilimumab 1 mg/kg on day 1 only. The major pathologic response (MPR) rate in the intention-to-treat population in each study arm was designated as the primary trial endpoint. The trial treated 40 to 45 patients with operable NSCLC: about 23 were randomized to nivolumab monotherapy and some 21 to nivolumab plus ipilimumab. The study compared TCR repertoires in pretherapy (baseline) peripheral blood with TCR repertoires in tumors resected at surgery after neoadjuvant immune checkpoint blockade. Matched pretherapy and resected tumor pairs were analyzed for seven patients: four treated with nivolumab and three with nivolumab plus ipilimumab.

Library construction relied on the immunoSEQ multiplex PCR assay. The original methods were these. Repertoires were summarized by richness and clonality, and significantly expanded and contracted clones were identified between pre- and post-therapy samples. TCRdb limited this immuneACCESS table to in-frame rearrangements with V and J called. A share of clones is missing; checked studies link under half to unresolved V genes, and the rest is unexplained. D and trimming come from the DNA, and the V and J calls and clone size come from that table. The sample table contains 15,000 to 20,000 clones; only one count was recorded for 60% to 85% of them. The biggest ten clones account for around 10% of the sample. General findings and caveats noted by the study authors: From pretherapy to surgery, tumor T-cell richness and clonality increased in three of three dual-therapy tumors but in only two of four nivolumab-treated tumors. Resected tumors had greater TCR richness and clonality than tumor-adjacent uninvolved lung, and increases were observed in more dual-therapy-treated tumors. A positive correlation was observed between pretherapy blood TCR richness and richness in tumors resected after neoadjuvant therapy (Spearman R of about 0.82). No significant correlation was found between TCR clonality and pathologic tumor regression, and only a single major-pathologic-response sample was available for the analysis of TCR clonality versus pathologic tumor regression. A small number of samples was subjected to TCR sequencing.

The starting material was tumor tissue, obtained after neoadjuvant nivolumab, alone or with ipilimumab, at or shortly before surgery. The V and J segments used are TRBV5-1 and TRBJ1-2; the D gene remains uncertain. The source of this sequence is an adult with non-small cell lung cancer. For the CDR3, the sequence is CASSLNENPASYTF. The DNA sequence is TGCGCCAGCAGCTTGAATGAGAACCCCGCGAGCTACACCTTC. This CDR3, with the reference TRBV5-1 and TRBJ1-2 proteins standing in past its ends, gives the full variable domain KAGVTQTPRYLIKTRGQQVTLSCSPISGHRSVSWYQQTPGQGLQFLFEYFSETQRNKGNFPGRFSGRQFSNSRSEMNVSTLELGDSALYLCASSLNENPASYTFGSGTRLTVV.